Below are 11 T cell receptor beta chains sequenced from a single sample in a study of T cells in Graves' hyperthyroidism and ophthalmopathy. Amplification of TCR beta CDR3 regions used RNA as the template. A set of HTBI primers served as the primers for a first-round RT-PCR of the TCR CDR3. MiXCR, run by TCRdb on the multiplex PCR reads, gives a single entry per CDR3 protein. Of 500,000 to 750,000 distinct CDR3 sequences listed, 15% to 19% are singletons. What was sequenced was blood. These receptor sequences come from a woman in her twenties or thirties with Graves' hyperthyroidism.

This chain joins TRBV15 and TRBJ1-6; maybe TRBD1 (5 bases). Germline lookup yields CDR1 LNHNV and CDR2 YYDKDF (reference sequence). Trimming shortened V by 0 bases and J by 10 bases, and 13 bases separated the two germline ends. The CDR3 is made up of 15 amino acids. The chain's CDR3 is CATSREEGLGSPLHF. In nucleotides, the CDR3 is TGTGCCACCAGCAGAGAGGAGGGGTTGGGCTCACCCCTCCACTTT. The variable domain in full, completed from reference TRBV15 and TRBJ1-6, reads DAMVIQNPRYQVTQFGKPVTLSCSQTLNHNVMYWYQQKSSQAPKLLFHYYDKDFNNEADTPDNFQSRRPNTSFCFLDIRSPGLGDTAMYLCATSREEGLGSPLHFGNGTRLTVT.

This clonotype was counted at least ten times. The genes are TRBV11-3 and TRBJ2-2, with 11 bases fitting TRBD1. The CDR3 sequence is 17 residues long. V shed 1 base, J shed 6 bases, and the junction held 7 bases outside the gene matches. Germline V CDR1 and CDR2: SGHNT, YENEEA. The DNA for the CDR3 is TGTGCCAGCAGCTTAGGAGGACAGGGGGCGACTCCCGGGGAGCTGTTTTTT. Its protein is CASSLGGQGATPGELFF.

This clonotype was counted ten times or more. The gene calls are TRBV6-2 or TRBV6-3 and TRBJ2-3, with 8 bases identical to TRBD2. J was trimmed by 2 bases and V by 0 bases; bases with no gene match: 1. The CDR3 has 15 residues. Germline assignment: CDR1 MNHEY and CDR2 SVGEGT. The CDR3 sequence is CASSYSTSDTDTQYF. The CDR3 nucleotides are TGTGCCAGCAGTTACTCGACTAGCGACACAGATACGCAGTATTTT.

The genes are TRBV6-1 and TRBJ1-4, with a weak D call TRBD1 (5 bases). Germline V gene sequence: CDR1 MNHNS, CDR2 SASEGT. The CDR3 is 15 amino acids. Trimming left V 3 bases short and J 13 bases short, with 21 bases between. DNA for the CDR3: TGTGCCAGCAGTGACGCGGGGGAGATAATGAAAATACTGTTTTTT. Translating gives CASSDAGEIMKILFF.

The chain carries TRBV27 and TRBJ2-2; D is ambiguous. V lost 1 base and J lost 6, with 9 bases in between. The germline V gene encodes CDR1 MNHEY and CDR2 SMNVEV (reference sequence). The CDR3 loop spans 14 amino acids. CDR3 protein: CASSLFERPGELFF. The DNA of the CDR3 is TGTGCCAGCAGTTTATTTGAGAGACCCGGGGAGCTGTTTTTT.

This clonotype was seen many times. The chain has TRBV18 and TRBJ2-1, with 11 positions matching TRBD2. CDR1 and CDR2 from the germline V gene are KGHSH and LQKENI. The length of the CDR3 is 15 residues. The V and J ends lost 1 base and 10 bases, in that order; junction bases with no gene match: 6. CDR3 in DNA: TGTGCCAGCTCACCACTGACTAGCGGGATGATAGAGCAGTTCTTC. Protein: CASSPLTSGMIEQFF.

This clonotype has at least ten counts. The chain joins TRBV27 to TRBJ2-7, with D perhaps given as TRBD1 or TRBD2 (5 bases each). Germline V gives CDR1 MNHEY, CDR2 SMNVEV (reference sequence). This CDR3 is 14 amino acids long. Trimming removed 4 bases from V and 7 bases from J, with 17 bases in between. As DNA, the CDR3 is TGTGCCAGCAGTTCGCCCGGGGCCCTAGGGGAGCAGTACTTC. Protein: CASSSPGALGEQYF.

The table lists this clonotype with a few counts. V and J are TRBV6-1 and TRBJ2-7; D ambiguous. Germline CDR1 MNHNS, CDR2 SASEGT. Trimming pared 5 bases from V and 0 bases from J, leaving 5 bases between. The CDR3 is made up of 12 amino acids. CDR3 DNA sequence: TGTGCCAGCAGTTCTTTCTCCTACGAGCAGTACTTC. Translation: CASSSFSYEQYF.

This clonotype was picked up many times. The chain uses TRBV6-1 and TRBJ1-6, with TRBD1 matching 7 bases. The germline CDR1 and CDR2 sequences are MNHNS and SASEGT. This CDR3 contains 19 residues. Trimming at V came to 4 bases and at J to 7 bases, leaving 19 bases not matched to a gene. The CDR3: CASSAQDPGTAARNSPLHF. DNA of the CDR3: TGTGCCAGCAGTGCCCAAGATCCCGGGACAGCAGCGAGGAATTCACCCCTCCACTTT.

This chain connects TRBV14 to TRBJ2-7, with D unclear. Trimming shortened V by 5 bases and J by 0 bases, and 8 bases separated the two germline ends. Germline V gene data show CDR1 as SGHDN and CDR2 as FVKESK. The CDR3 covers 13 residues. CDR3 loop: CASSAGYSYEQYF. In nucleotides, the CDR3 is TGTGCCAGCAGCGCAGGATACTCCTACGAGCAGTACTTC.

V usage is TRBV27 and J usage is TRBJ2-7, with 10 bases fitting TRBD2. Trimming at V came to 8 bases and at J to 5 bases, leaving 6 bases not matched to a gene. The CDR3 spans 13 residues. The germline V gene encodes CDR1 MNHEY and CDR2 SMNVEV (reference sequence). DNA for the CDR3: TGTGCCAGCCGAACTAGCGGGATTGACGAGCAGTACTTC. Its translation: CASRTSGIDEQYF.